This T cell receptor beta chain was obtained from a study of blood T cell repertoires in COVID-19. Generated by immunoSEQ multiplex PCR, the TCRdb table keeps only in-frame clones and is missing some. This repertoire shows a few hundred thousand clones, 70% to 90% found once; its top ten account for 8% to 13%. V shed 4 bases, J shed 0 bases, and the junction held 5 bases outside the gene matches. This CDR3 region has 16 residues. Germline CDR1 reads MGHRA; CDR2 reads YSYEKL. Sequenced sample: PBMCs or T cells enriched from blood (not recorded which). This TCR came from a young woman who had recovered from COVID-19. The chain is built from TRBV4-1 and TRBJ1-2; 10 positions agree with TRBD1. The CDR3 sequence is CASSREDRGSNYGYTF. The DNA for the CDR3 is TGCGCCAGCAGCCGCGAGGACAGGGGGTCTAACTATGGCTACACCTTC.